This is a list of T cell receptor beta chains from one sample in a study of graft-versus-host responses after intestinal transplantation. These receptors have no known antigen. TCRdb's table, derived via immunoSEQ multiplex PCR, lists solely in-frame clones and lacks some. The sample has roughly 80,000 clones; over 75% are singletons. The sequencing here drew on unstimulated CD8+ T cells sorted from spleen or lymph node cells, taken before transplant. Receptors were obtained from a human donor who was the organ donor for an intestinal transplant. The conserved cysteine and the conserved F or W are not part of the CDR3 here. Each record gives: V gene, clone size, J gene, CDR3 protein. Expanded clones are given a class, and other clones once, few, many or no size at all.

v_gene: TRBV6-6
abundance: -
j_gene: TRBJ2-1
CDR3aa: ASSLGLVQEEQF

v_gene: TRBV27
abundance: -
j_gene: TRBJ2-7
CDR3aa: ASSPRGTLYEQY

v_gene: TRBV2
abundance: -
j_gene: TRBJ2-1
CDR3aa: ASLVISTSGGTNEQF

v_gene: TRBV5-8
abundance: once
j_gene: TRBJ1-2
CDR3aa: ASSLGRASYGYT

v_gene: TRBV28
abundance: -
j_gene: TRBJ1-2
CDR3aa: ASTIQGAGFLVGYT

v_gene: TRBV18
abundance: -
j_gene: TRBJ2-7
CDR3aa: ASSSVGTGYEQY

v_gene: TRBV25-1
abundance: -
j_gene: TRBJ1-1
CDR3aa: ASSLGGGTEAF

v_gene: TRBV28
abundance: -
j_gene: TRBJ1-2
CDR3aa: ATPADWVGYGYT

v_gene: TRBV10-2
abundance: -
j_gene: TRBJ1-4
CDR3aa: ASSDGTAATNEKLF

v_gene: TRBV4-1
abundance: -
j_gene: TRBJ2-1
CDR3aa: ASSQVGGNEQF

v_gene: TRBV29-1
abundance: -
j_gene: TRBJ1-3
CDR3aa: SSPLTANTIY

v_gene: TRBV19
abundance: -
j_gene: TRBJ2-7
CDR3aa: ASSMTKYAYEQY